This is a list of T cell receptor beta chains from one sample in a study of cytomegalovirus exposure and HLA in healthy donors. Profiling relied on immunoSEQ multiplex PCR, and the TCRdb table lists in-frame clones only, not all of them. The table records around 90,000 clones, roughly 60% of them present only once. The specimen was PBMCs. The receptor set was obtained from a human donor in good health. Both conserved end residues are part of each CDR3. Fields, in order: clone size, V gene, D gene, J gene, CDR3 protein, CDR3 DNA. D genes are given only for firm matches. Size is stated for part of the rows, as once, few or many counts, or as a class when the clone is expanded.

-,TRBV9,TRBD2,TRBJ2-5,CASSSGLAGGLVHETQYF,TGTGCCAGCAGCTCGGGACTAGCGGGGGGGCTGGTCCATGAGACCCAGTACTTC
-,TRBV30,-,TRBJ1-5,CAWSPNSNQPQHF,TGTGCCTGGAGTCCCAATAGCAATCAGCCCCAGCATTTT
-,TRBV4-3,TRBD2,TRBJ2-5,CASSQVGGGETQYF,TGCGCCAGCAGCCAAGTCGGGGGGGGTGAGACCCAGTACTTC
-,TRBV4-1,TRBD1,TRBJ2-3,CASSERDRGTDTQYF,TGCGCCAGCAGTGAGCGGGACAGGGGCACAGATACGCAGTATTTT
-,TRBV19,TRBD1,TRBJ2-1,CASSPITGARHNEQFF,TGTGCCAGTAGTCCGATAACAGGGGCCCGGCACAATGAGCAGTTCTTC
few,TRBV7-2,-,TRBJ2-3,CASSRRLKTDTQYF,TGTGCCAGCAGCCGACGACTGAAAACAGATACGCAGTATTTT
-,TRBV20-1,-,TRBJ2-7,CSASEYYEQYF,TGCAGTGCTAGCGAGTACTACGAGCAGTACTTC
-,TRBV7-2,-,TRBJ1-1,CASSLRLTYTEAFF,TGTGCCAGCAGCTTAAGACTTACCTACACTGAAGCTTTCTTT
-,TRBV6-6,TRBD2,TRBJ2-7,CASSYRSAGGKYEQYF,TGTGCCAGCAGTTACCGGTCAGCGGGGGGGAAATACGAGCAGTACTTC
few,TRBV11-1,TRBD2,TRBJ2-5,CASSSLLAGEEETQYF,TGTGCCAGCAGCTCCCTACTAGCGGGGGAGGAGGAGACCCAGTACTTC
few,TRBV7-8,-,TRBJ1-1,CASSLSGGNTEAFF,TGTGCCAGCAGCTTATCTGGAGGGAACACTGAAGCTTTCTTT
once,TRBV7-3,TRBD2,TRBJ2-1,CASSQLAGGPPYNEQFF,TGTGCCAGCAGCCAACTAGCGGGGGGGCCCCCCTACAATGAGCAGTTCTTC
-,TRBV6-1,-,TRBJ1-3,CASREDKGAGNTIYF,TGTGCCAGCAGGGAAGATAAGGGGGCTGGAAACACCATATATTTT
-,TRBV6-6,-,TRBJ2-5,CASSYGGRGETQYF,TGTGCCAGCAGTTATGGGGGGAGGGGGGAGACCCAGTACTTC
-,TRBV19,-,TRBJ2-7,CASSKQGFGAYEQYF,TGTGCCAGTAGTAAACAGGGTTTTGGGGCCTACGAGCAGTACTTC